The 22 T cell receptor beta chains given below trace back to one sample, sequenced in a study of blood T cell repertoires in COVID-19. Generated by immunoSEQ multiplex PCR, the TCRdb table keeps only in-frame clones and is missing some. In the table there are some 110,000 clones, about 86% of which are singletons. Source material: peripheral blood. The receptors originated from a man between 65 and 85 years old who had recovered from COVID-19.

This clone occurred once. The chain recombines TRBV2 with TRBJ1-5; TRBD1 matches at 8 bases. Germline values: CDR1 SNHLY, CDR2 FYNNEI. V trimming: 3 bases; J trimming: 2 bases; junction bases outside the gene matches: 3. There are 15 residues in the CDR3. The CDR3 loop is CASSEQGAGNQPQHF. For the CDR3, the DNA is TGTGCCAGCAGTGAGCAGGGGGCGGGCAATCAGCCCCAGCATTTT.

V gene TRBV6-1 combines with J gene TRBJ1-6; no definite D call. The CDR3 consists of 16 residues. Looked up from germline, CDR1 is MNHNS and CDR2 is SASEGT. V gave up 2 bases and J gave up 0 bases, with 8 bases separating them. In nucleotides, the CDR3 is TGTGCCAGCAGTGAAACACCCCGCTCCTATAATTCACCCCTCCACTTT. Its protein is CASSETPRSYNSPLHF.

The chain uses TRBV7-3 and TRBJ2-7; TRBD2 might be the D (6 bases). The CDR3 extends over 15 amino acids. Looked up from germline, CDR1 is SGHTA and CDR2 is FQGTGA. The germline V and J ends were trimmed by 3 bases and 2 bases, with 14 bases remaining between them. DNA of the CDR3: TGTGCCAGCAGCTTTCTCGGGGGTTCACCCTACGAGCAGTACTTC. The encoded protein is CASSFLGGSPYEQYF.

The chain recombines TRBV15 with TRBJ1-3, with a tentative D call TRBD1 (5 bases). Germline V gene lookup returns CDR1 LNHNV and CDR2 YYDKDF (reference sequence). Trimming took off 0 bases at V and 3 bases at J, with 6 bases between the two ends. The CDR3 has 14 residues. CDR3 loop: CATSRDRVGNTIYF. The CDR3 DNA follows: TGTGCCACCAGCAGAGACAGGGTTGGAAACACCATATATTTT. The full variable domain, in which reference TRBV15 and TRBJ1-3 provide the parts outside the CDR3, is DAMVIQNPRYQVTQFGKPVTLSCSQTLNHNVMYWYQQKSSQAPKLLFHYYDKDFNNEADTPDNFQSRRPNTSFCFLDIRSPGLGDTAMYLCATSRDRVGNTIYFGEGSWLTVV.

The V and J genes are TRBV7-2 and TRBJ2-3; 7 bases map to TRBD2. CDR1 is SGHTA and CDR2 is FQGNSA in the germline V gene. The J segment lost 2 bases and the V segment lost 0 bases, leaving 14 bases of the junction unmatched. The CDR3 is made up of 19 amino acids. The CDR3 region is CASSLALGVWGGNTDTQYF. In DNA form, the CDR3 reads TGTGCCAGCAGCTTAGCGCTGGGGGTTTGGGGGGGAAACACAGATACGCAGTATTTT.

V and J are TRBV6-2 or TRBV6-3 and TRBJ2-2; weak D call: TRBD1 (5 bases). The germline CDR1 and CDR2 sequences are MNHEY and SVGEGT. The CDR3 length is 16 residues. Trimming removed 3 bases from V and 2 bases from J, with 13 bases in between. CDR3 coding DNA: TGTGCCAGCAGTTATTGGTTCAGGGTTAACACCGGGGAGCTGTTTTTT. Protein product: CASSYWFRVNTGELFF.

The chain joins TRBV10-2 to TRBJ2-7; possibly TRBD1 for D (6 bases). The CDR3 covers 14 residues. Trimming removed 4 bases from V and 2 bases from J, with 12 bases in between. The germline gives CDR1 WSHSY, CDR2 SAAADI. For the CDR3, the DNA is TGCGCCAGCAGTGTTCACAGGGAGCCCTACGAGCAGTACTTC. Amino acid sequence: CASSVHREPYEQYF.

This sequence joins TRBV29-1 and TRBJ2-1; D might be TRBD2 (6 bases). V gave up 1 base and J gave up 12 bases, with 13 bases separating them. Per germline, CDR1 SQVTM and CDR2 ANQGSEA. The CDR3 has 12 amino acids. The CDR3 bases are TGCAGCGTTGAAGGCCCCGGGGGTGGGCAGTTCTTC. Translation: CSVEGPGGGQFF.

V usage is TRBV4-3 and J usage is TRBJ1-1; TRBD1 might be the D (5 bases). Trimming stripped 3 bases from V and 1 base from J, with 9 bases between. Germline V gives CDR1 LGHNA, CDR2 YSLEER. The CDR3 runs 14 residues. The CDR3 loop reads CASSQGLPNTEAFF. The CDR3 DNA reads TGCGCCAGCAGCCAGGGACTCCCGAACACTGAAGCTTTCTTT.

V is TRBV5-1 and J is TRBJ1-1; 8 positions agree with TRBD1. The trim removed 0 bases at V and 7 bases at J, leaving 5 bases unmatched. Germline V gene data show CDR1 as SGHRS and CDR2 as YFSETQ. The CDR3 covers 14 residues. CDR3 nucleotides: TGCGCCAGCAGCTTGGCCCAGACAGGGGATGAAGCTTTCTTT. It specifies CASSLAQTGDEAFF.

This clone was seen only once. The chain recombines TRBV5-8 with TRBJ2-7, with D possibly being TRBD1 (6 bases). This CDR3 has 15 amino acids. Per germline, CDR1 SGHTS and CDR2 YDEGEE. V was pared by 0 bases and J by 3 bases, with 13 bases between. The CDR3 here is CASSLGGSGDYEQYF. The CDR3, as DNA: TGTGCCAGCAGCTTGGGTGGGTCAGGGGACTACGAGCAGTACTTC.

This clone was found once. The gene calls are TRBV3-1 (or the pseudogene TRBV3-2) and TRBJ2-5; TRBD2 might be the D (5 bases). V was clipped by 5 bases and J by 6 bases, with 16 bases between them. CDR3 size: 14 residues. Germline CDR1 is LGHDT and CDR2 is YNNKEL (reference sequence). The CDR3 nucleotides are TGTGCCAGCAGCTACGGACTGGGAGTAAAGACCCAGTACTTC. It specifies CASSYGLGVKTQYF.

This chain links TRBV4-1 with TRBJ2-7; D gene unclear. The length of the CDR3 is 14 residues. Germline loops: CDR1 MGHRA, CDR2 YSYEKL. Trimming shortened V by 4 bases and J by 5 bases, and 15 bases separated the two germline ends. The CDR3 nucleotides read TGCGCCAGCAGCCGAGCCGACAAGCTTCACGAGCAGTACTTC. It is translated as CASSRADKLHEQYF.

V is TRBV5-1 and J is TRBJ2-7, with TRBD2 identical over 14 bases. Germline trimming cut 6 bases from V and 5 bases from J; bases unmatched to any gene: 13. Germline V gives CDR1 SGHRS, CDR2 YFSETQ. This CDR3 comprises 17 residues. This CDR3 reads CASTPGLAGDYRNEQYF. In nucleotides, the CDR3 is TGCGCCAGCACCCCGGGACTAGCGGGAGATTATCGGAACGAGCAGTACTTC.

This clone was picked up many times. The rearrangement joins TRBV7-9 to TRBJ1-1, with no clear D. V lost 1 base and J lost 1, with 10 bases in between. Germline CDR1 SEHNR, CDR2 FQNEAQ (reference sequence). This CDR3 contains 15 residues. CDR3 loop: CASSLVSGKNTEAFF. The DNA of the CDR3 is TGTGCCAGCAGCTTAGTGTCAGGAAAGAACACTGAAGCTTTCTTT.

This clone was seen a handful of times. The V call is TRBV6-5, the J call TRBJ1-6; possibly TRBD1 for D (5 bases). Germline V CDR1 and CDR2: MNHEY, SVGAGI. Trimming cost V 6 bases and J 5 bases, with 14 bases left between them. CDR3 size: 15 residues. The CDR3 protein is CASRLSGFDNSPLHF. CDR3 in DNA: TGTGCCAGCAGACTCTCAGGGTTCGATAATTCACCCCTCCACTTT.

J is TRBJ2-2 and V is TRBV5-5; the D gene is possibly TRBD1 (6 bases). V was pared by 5 bases and J by 2 bases, with 19 bases between. Germline CDR1 SGHKS, CDR2 YYEKEE (reference sequence). This CDR3 is 17 amino acids long. The CDR3 sequence is CASSLGVGAINTGELFF. The DNA of the CDR3 is TGTGCCAGCAGTCTTGGGGTGGGGGCGATTAACACCGGGGAGCTGTTTTTT.

The chain links TRBV5-1 to TRBJ2-1; 12 nucleotides line up with TRBD2. V lost 4 bases to trimming and J lost 2 bases; unmatched junction nucleotides: 4. The CDR3 length is 16 residues. The germline CDR1 and CDR2 sequences are SGHRS and YFSETQ. The chain's CDR3 is CASSPGLAGTYNEQFF. The CDR3 nucleotides read TGCGCCAGCAGCCCAGGACTAGCGGGGACCTACAATGAGCAGTTCTTC.

The chain carries TRBV2 and TRBJ1-6, with 7 bases aligning to TRBD1. Germline V lookup: CDR1 SNHLY, CDR2 FYNNEI. The CDR3 has 16 amino acids. V gave up 6 bases and J gave up 0 bases; unmatched junction bases: 5. The CDR3 DNA is TGTGCCAGCAGCGGACAGGCGAGCTCCTATAATTCACCCCTCCACTTT. This translates into CASSGQASSYNSPLHF.

The table lists this clone with a few counts. V is TRBV5-1 and J is TRBJ2-1; D might be TRBD2 (6 bases). Germline V lookup: CDR1 SGHRS, CDR2 YFSETQ. The germline V and J ends were trimmed by 0 bases and 1 base, with 8 bases remaining between them. This CDR3 has 15 amino acids. The CDR3 DNA is TGCGCCAGCAGCTTGGACGCGGGGTCCTACAATGAGCAGTTCTTC. It encodes CASSLDAGSYNEQFF.

This chain uses TRBV20-1 with TRBJ2-3; no reliable D call. Germline V gene sequence: CDR1 DFQATT, CDR2 SNEGSKA (reference sequence). V was cut by 3 bases and J by 1 base, with 8 bases left in between. The CDR3 is made up of 13 amino acids. The CDR3 DNA sequence: TGCAGTGCTAGTACGAGCGGCACAGATACGCAGTATTTT. This gives the protein CSASTSGTDTQYF.

There are a few counts of this clone. V gene TRBV5-5 combines with J gene TRBJ2-7, with TRBD1 as a possible D gene (6 bases). The CDR3 consists of 14 residues. V lost 1 base to trimming and J lost 0 bases, with 8 bases between them. Germline V CDR1 and CDR2: SGHKS, YYEKEE (reference sequence). The CDR3 DNA is TGTGCCAGCAGCTTGCTACAGGGCTCCTACGAGCAGTACTTC. Amino acid sequence: CASSLLQGSYEQYF.